The 13 T cell receptor beta chains below were found in one sample sequenced in a study of T-cell reconstitution after alpha-beta-depleted transplantation in children. Unique molecular identifiers were used in preparing the TCRbeta library. TCRdb analysed the PCR reads with MiXCR anew, one entry per CDR3 protein. This table holds almost 600,000 distinct CDR3 sequences, 25% to 30% found once. The sample in question was PBMCs, obtained before TCRalphabeta/CD19-depleted stem cell transplant. Receptors were obtained from a boy under two years old with Wiskott-Aldrich syndrome, due to receive a stem cell transplant.

This clonotype was seen a few times. The genes are TRBV27 and TRBJ2-7, with a weak D call TRBD2 (6 bases). V was pared by 4 bases and J by 4 bases, with 11 bases between. CDR3 length equals 13 residues. Germline V lookup: CDR1 MNHEY, CDR2 SMNVEV (reference sequence). The CDR3 coding sequence is TGTGCCAGCAGTTGGTCTAGCGCTTACGAGCAGTACTTC. It encodes CASSWSSAYEQYF.

The DNA of the CDR3 is TGTGCCAGCAGTCTCCCCACCGGGACATGGGCCTACGAGCAGTACTTC. It specifies CASSLPTGTWAYEQYF. The rearrangement links TRBV2 to TRBJ2-7; D perhaps matches TRBD1 (6 bases). Trimming shortened V by 5 bases and J by 2 bases, and 19 bases separated the two germline ends. This CDR3 is 16 amino acids long. The germline V gene encodes CDR1 SNHLY and CDR2 FYNNEI.

This clonotype was seen a handful of times. This rearrangement joins TRBV20-1 to TRBJ1-6, with D uncertain. The CDR3 is made up of 13 amino acids. V lost 4 bases and J lost 7, with 11 bases in between. Germline CDR1 reads DFQATT; CDR2 reads SNEGSKA (reference sequence). CDR3 residues: CSATKRVNSPLHF. CDR3 DNA sequence: TGCAGTGCTACGAAACGGGTGAATTCACCCCTCCACTTT.

The chain carries TRBV12-3 or TRBV12-4 and TRBJ1-1; the D gene is possibly TRBD1 (6 bases). This CDR3 has 14 amino acids. Trimming left V 1 base short and J 9 bases short, with 15 bases between. The CDR3 region is CASSLVSPQGQAFF. Here the CDR3 DNA reads TGTGCCAGCAGTTTAGTGTCCCCACAGGGCCAAGCTTTCTTT.

The V and J genes are TRBV4-2 and TRBJ2-1; TRBD2 is a possible D gene (6 bases). Per the germline V gene, CDR1 is LGHNA and CDR2 is YNFKEQ. The V end lost 0 bases, the J end lost 4 bases, and 13 bases lay between the germline ends. CDR3 length: 16 amino acids. CDR3 coding DNA: TGTGCCAGCAGCCAAGAGACGACTAGGTCTTACAATGAGCAGTTCTTC. This translates into CASSQETTRSYNEQFF.

The V and J genes are TRBV11-2 and TRBJ2-2; tentative D call: TRBD2 (5 bases). The V and J ends lost 5 bases and 5 bases respectively, with 12 bases between them. This CDR3 has 14 residues. Germline V gene lookup returns CDR1 SGHAT and CDR2 FQNNGV. The CDR3 spells CASSGRGQTGELFF. The CDR3 DNA is TGTGCCAGCAGCGGGCGAGGGCAGACCGGGGAGCTGTTTTTT.

The table lists this clonotype with a few counts. The chain joins TRBV2 to TRBJ1-5; maybe TRBD1 (5 bases). Germline CDR1 is SNHLY and CDR2 is FYNNEI. CDR3 size: 14 residues. V dropped 6 bases and J dropped 3 bases, with 12 bases sitting between them. CDR3 in amino acids: CASRLLTDNQPQHF. The CDR3 nucleotides read TGTGCCAGCAGACTCCTGACAGACAATCAGCCCCAGCATTTT.

This clonotype was counted only a few times. The chain has TRBV5-1 and TRBJ2-7; 14 bases align to TRBD2. CDR3 length equals 15 residues. The germline gives CDR1 SGHRS, CDR2 YFSETQ. J lost 5 bases, V lost 1 base, and 2 bases had no gene match. The CDR3 sequence is CASSLTGLAGDEQYF. In DNA form, the CDR3 reads TGCGCCAGCAGCTTGACGGGACTAGCGGGAGACGAGCAGTACTTC.

The rearrangement joins TRBV14 to TRBJ2-1, with a tentative D call TRBD1 (6 bases). The CDR3 extends over 16 amino acids. CDR1 SGHDN and CDR2 FVKESK come from the germline V gene. Deletions cut 4 bases from V and 6 bases from J, with 19 bases between. CDR3 in amino acids: CASSPFEGEFSNEQFF. CDR3 nucleotide sequence: TGTGCCAGCAGCCCGTTTGAGGGGGAGTTCAGCAATGAGCAGTTCTTC.

This clonotype has more than one count but fewer than ten. This chain joins TRBV5-5 and TRBJ2-6, with D maybe TRBD1 (5 bases). Germline V gene sequence: CDR1 SGHKS, CDR2 YYEKEE (reference sequence). The CDR3 has 17 residues. Trimming took off 0 bases at V and 0 bases at J, with 10 bases between the two ends. The CDR3 loop is CASSLGRASSGANVLTF. The CDR3 region has the DNA TGTGCCAGCAGCTTGGGCAGGGCCAGCTCTGGGGCCAACGTCCTGACTTTC.

The table lists this clonotype with a few counts. V usage is TRBV20-1 and J usage is TRBJ1-1; D is uncertain. The germline V gene has CDR1 DFQATT and CDR2 SNEGSKA (reference sequence). V was clipped by 2 bases and J by 1 base, with 8 bases between them. The CDR3 runs 13 residues. The CDR3 is CSARTSQNTEAFF. The CDR3 bases are TGCAGTGCTAGAACGTCTCAGAACACTGAAGCTTTCTTT.

The chain carries TRBV5-1 and TRBJ2-2, with D unclear. This CDR3 has 14 residues. Trimming left V 1 base short and J 4 bases short, with 8 bases between. Germline V CDR1 and CDR2: SGHRS, YFSETQ. The CDR3: CASSLIRSTGELFF. In DNA, the CDR3 is TGCGCCAGCAGCTTGATTCGGAGCACCGGGGAGCTGTTTTTT.

The chain has TRBV15 and TRBJ2-3; no firm D call. The V end was cut by 1 base, the J end by 2 bases, with 7 bases between. Germline lookup yields CDR1 LNHNV and CDR2 YYDKDF (reference sequence). The CDR3 sequence is 14 residues long. The DNA of the CDR3 is TGTGCCACCAGCAGAGCGGAGATCACAGATACGCAGTATTTT. This sequence encodes CATSRAEITDTQYF.